These 20 T cell receptor beta chains share one sample of origin, sequenced in a study of CD8 T cells in Susac syndrome. Reverse transcription of roughly 0.5 to 1 ug RNA used random hexamers. TCRdb called the immunoSEQ multiplex PCR reads again in MiXCR, with one record for every CDR3 protein. The data show more than 200,000 distinct CDR3 sequences, 90% to 95% seen once. The sequencing input was CD4+ T cells from PBMCs. Receptors originate from a human donor with multiple sclerosis.

The chain is built from TRBV4-1 and TRBJ2-7, with D uncertain. CDR1 and CDR2 (germline): MGHRA, YSYEKL. V gave up 3 bases and J gave up 3 bases, with 15 bases separating them. The CDR3 is made up of 15 amino acids. This CDR3 reads CASSHYTELSYEQYF. CDR3 in DNA: TGCGCCAGCAGCCACTACACCGAGCTTAGCTACGAGCAGTACTTC.

The chain combines TRBV6-1 with TRBJ2-6; D is unclear. The CDR3 has 16 residues. V lost 5 bases, J lost 2 bases, and 13 bases lay in between. CDR1 and CDR2 (germline): MNHNS, SASEGT. The CDR3 protein is CASSPLGRAGANVLTF. The CDR3 bases are TGTGCCAGCAGTCCCCTTGGAAGGGCTGGGGCCAACGTCCTGACTTTC.

The rearrangement joins TRBV20-1 to TRBJ1-4; no definite D call. CDR1 is DFQATT and CDR2 is SNEGSKA in the germline V gene (reference sequence). Trimming cost V 6 bases and J 4 bases, with 15 bases left between them. The CDR3 spans 14 residues. The CDR3 bases are TGCAGTGCAAAAACTGACATAAATAATGAAAAACTGTTTTTT. Protein: CSAKTDINNEKLFF.

V gene TRBV27 combines with J gene TRBJ2-5, with 7 bases lining up with TRBD1. This CDR3 is 17 amino acids long. J was trimmed by 1 base and V by 8 bases; bases with no gene match: 16. Germline values: CDR1 MNHEY, CDR2 SMNVEV (reference sequence). The CDR3 spells CASWPLGTALSQETQYF. In DNA form, the CDR3 reads TGTGCCAGCTGGCCTCTCGGGACAGCTCTATCCCAAGAGACCCAGTACTTC.

The genes are TRBV4-1 and TRBJ2-1; 8 nucleotides line up with TRBD2. The CDR3 sequence is 15 residues long. CDR1 and CDR2 (germline): MGHRA, YSYEKL. V was pared by 2 bases and J by 8 bases, with 8 bases of the junction left unmatched. The CDR3 DNA reads TGCGCCAGCAGCCAAAGCGGGAGCGTGAGCGATGAGCAGTTCTTC. This codes for CASSQSGSVSDEQFF.

The chain employs TRBV10-3 and TRBJ2-3; 8 bases map to TRBD2. Germline CDR1 reads ENHRY; CDR2 reads SYGVKD. The junction had 2 bases not matched to a gene; V was cut back by 3 bases and J by 3 bases. The CDR3 covers 14 residues. CDR3 sequence: CAISDPGGTDTQYF. DNA of the CDR3: TGTGCCATCAGTGATCCGGGAGGGACAGATACGCAGTATTTT.

Here the CDR3 reads CASMMTGANTEAFF. The CDR3 DNA is TGTGCCAGCATGATGACAGGGGCCAACACTGAAGCTTTCTTT. The rearrangement uses TRBV6-5 and TRBJ1-1, with TRBD1 matching over 8 bases. The CDR3 loop spans 14 amino acids. J was trimmed by 2 bases and V by 7 bases; bases with no gene match: 6. The V gene's germline CDR1 is MNHEY and CDR2 SVGAGI.

This clonotype was observed a single time. DNA for the CDR3: TGTGCCAGCAGTGATGGACAGGGTCCTATTTTCTCCTACGAGCAGTACGTC. Its protein is CASSDGQGPIFSYEQYV. This rearrangement joins TRBV2 to TRBJ2-7; the match to TRBD1 covers 8 bases. Germline CDR1 is SNHLY and CDR2 is FYNNEI. V lost 3 bases to trimming and J lost 0 bases; unmatched junction nucleotides: 10. The CDR3 runs 17 residues.

In nucleotides, the CDR3 is TGTGCCAGCAGTTTAGGGTTGGGGGTCAATGAGCAGTTCTTC. Translation gives CASSLGLGVNEQFF. The J gene is TRBJ2-1, the V gene TRBV12-3 or TRBV12-4; either TRBD1 or TRBD2 may supply D (5 bases each). The CDR3 spans 14 residues. V was trimmed by 1 base and J by 6 bases, leaving 10 bases between them.

The chain carries TRBV6-6 and TRBJ1-5, with a weak D call TRBD1 (5 bases). Looked up from germline, CDR1 is MNHNY and CDR2 is SVGAGI (reference sequence). The V end lost 6 bases, the J end lost 5 bases, and 14 bases lay between the germline ends. The CDR3 totals 14 residues. DNA of the CDR3: TGTGCCAGCAGCGAAAGCGGGACGGATCAGCCCCAGCATTTT. This gives the protein CASSESGTDQPQHF.

The gene calls are TRBV7-8 and TRBJ1-6; possibly TRBD1 for D (6 bases). CDR1 is SGHVS, CDR2 FQNEAQ, per germline. The CDR3 is 16 amino acids. The V end was cut by 5 bases, the J end by 8 bases, with 19 bases between. The CDR3 loop reads CASSRATGFGDSPLHF. CDR3 sequence (DNA): TGTGCCAGCAGCCGAGCAACAGGGTTTGGCGATTCACCCCTCCACTTT.

The J gene is TRBJ1-1, the V gene TRBV25-1; D ambiguous. The germline gives CDR1 MGHDK, CDR2 SYGVNS. This CDR3 has 11 residues. The V and J ends lost 4 bases and 10 bases respectively, with 10 bases between them. The CDR3 sequence: CASSAAGGAFF. CDR3 nucleotide sequence: TGTGCCAGCAGTGCGGCCGGCGGAGCTTTCTTT.

The J gene is TRBJ2-3, the V gene TRBV24-1; 8 bases line up with TRBD2. Germline CDR1 reads KGHDR; CDR2 reads SFDVKD. Germline trimming cut 3 bases from V and 2 bases from J; bases unmatched to any gene: 9. The CDR3 consists of 17 residues. The CDR3 loop is CATSDTRGAGDTDTQYF. In nucleotides, the CDR3 is TGTGCCACCAGTGATACCCGGGGAGCGGGGGACACAGATACGCAGTATTTT.

The chain combines TRBV19 with TRBJ2-7; D is uncertain. There are 16 residues in the CDR3. The V and J ends lost 5 bases and 1 base respectively, with 18 bases between them. The V gene's germline CDR1 is LNHDA and CDR2 SQIVND (reference sequence). CDR3 residues: CASSDMRHSRSYEQYV. The CDR3, as DNA: TGTGCCAGTAGTGACATGAGACACTCACGATCCTACGAGCAGTACGTC.

Written as DNA, the CDR3 is TGCAGCGTTGAAACGGGGATAGAGACCCAGTACTTC. Amino acids: CSVETGIETQYF. V usage is TRBV29-1 and J usage is TRBJ2-5, with D tentatively TRBD2 (5 bases). The CDR3 runs to 12 residues. Germline-derived CDR1 and CDR2 are SQVTM and ANQGSEA. Trimming took 2 bases from V and 4 from J, leaving 8 bases between them.

This rearrangement joins TRBV20-1 to TRBJ2-3; no clear D gene. V was cut by 0 bases and J by 0 bases, with 13 bases left in between. Germline V gene data show CDR1 as DFQATT and CDR2 as SNEGSKA (reference sequence). This CDR3 has 16 residues. As DNA, the CDR3 is TGCAGTGCTAGAGATCCGGCAGGCCCTAGCACAGATACGCAGTATTTT. Translated: CSARDPAGPSTDTQYF.

The rearrangement joins TRBV5-1 to TRBJ1-3; no reliable D call. Trimming took 2 bases from V and 4 from J, leaving 10 bases between them. CDR1 is SGHRS and CDR2 is YFSETQ in the germline V gene. CDR3 size: 14 residues. The CDR3 DNA reads as TGCGCCAGCAGCTTCGCGGGTCGGGGAAACACCATATATTTT. Its protein product is CASSFAGRGNTIYF.

The chain recombines TRBV4-2 with TRBJ1-1; tentatively, D is TRBD1 (6 bases). The V end lost 0 bases, the J end lost 1 base, and 9 bases lay between the germline ends. The germline gives CDR1 LGHNA, CDR2 YNFKEQ. The CDR3 sequence is 15 residues long. This CDR3 reads CASSQDPRGNTEAFF. The CDR3 DNA follows: TGTGCCAGCAGCCAAGATCCCAGGGGGAACACTGAAGCTTTCTTT.

V gene TRBV9 combines with J gene TRBJ2-7; no clear D. Germline V gives CDR1 SGDLS, CDR2 YYNGEE. The length of the CDR3 is 15 residues. Between the trimmed V and J ends, which lost 0 bases and 7 bases, there was a span of 17 bases. The CDR3 sequence: CASSVEGTAFREQYF. Here the CDR3 DNA reads TGTGCCAGCAGCGTAGAGGGCACCGCGTTTCGGGAGCAGTACTTC.

This clonotype was seen a single time. The chain employs TRBV4-1 and TRBJ2-4, with D perhaps matching TRBD2 (5 bases). V was shortened by 1 base and J by 4 bases, with 11 bases between the two germline ends. Per the germline V gene, CDR1 is MGHRA and CDR2 is YSYEKL. The CDR3 loop spans 15 amino acids. The CDR3 DNA reads TGCGCCAGCAGCCAAGCTCCCAGAGGGAAAAACATTCAGTACTTC. This sequence encodes CASSQAPRGKNIQYF.